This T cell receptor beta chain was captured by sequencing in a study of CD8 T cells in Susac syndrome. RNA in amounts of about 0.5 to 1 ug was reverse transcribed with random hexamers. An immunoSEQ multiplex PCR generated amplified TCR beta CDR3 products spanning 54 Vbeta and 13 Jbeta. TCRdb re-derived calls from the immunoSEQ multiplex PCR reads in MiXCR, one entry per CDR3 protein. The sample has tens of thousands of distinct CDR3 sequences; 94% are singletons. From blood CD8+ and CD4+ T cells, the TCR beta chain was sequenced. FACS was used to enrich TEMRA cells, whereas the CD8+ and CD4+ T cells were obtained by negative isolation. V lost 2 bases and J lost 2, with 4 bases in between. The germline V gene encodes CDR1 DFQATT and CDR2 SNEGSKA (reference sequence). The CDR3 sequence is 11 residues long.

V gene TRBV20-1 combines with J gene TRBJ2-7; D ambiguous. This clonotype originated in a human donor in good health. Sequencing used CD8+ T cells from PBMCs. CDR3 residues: CSARQAYEQYF. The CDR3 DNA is TGCAGTGCTAGACAGGCCTACGAGCAGTACTTC.